This is a list of T cell receptor beta chains from one sample in a study of post-analysis software for immune sequencing data. MiXCR, run by TCRdb on the PCR reads, gives a single entry per CDR3 protein. The sample shows over 150,000 distinct CDR3 sequences, about 36% of them seen only once. The specimen comprised blood, sampled after autologous hematopoietic stem cell transplantation. The receptors stem from a girl aged 10-17 years with multiple sclerosis. Both conserved end residues are part of each CDR3. Fields, in order: V gene, D gene, J gene, clone size, CDR3 protein, CDR3 DNA. D genes are given only for firm matches. The size of a clone is reported for some rows only, either as once, few or many, or as a class for expanded clones.

TRBV20-1,TRBD2,TRBJ2-5,few,CSARIAGVFETQYF,TGCAGTGCTCGAATAGCGGGAGTTTTTGAGACCCAGTACTTC
TRBV13,.,TRBJ2-5,few,CASSFRLAPARTQYF,TGTGCCAGCAGCTTTCGGCTAGCGCCCGCTAGGACCCAGTACTTC
TRBV7-9,TRBD1,TRBJ1-2,.,CASGRDRPQESYTF,TGTGCCAGCGGCCGGGACAGGCCCCAGGAGAGCTACACCTTC
TRBV11-3,TRBD2,TRBJ2-2,.,CASSPGLAGGELFF,TGTGCCAGCAGCCCCGGACTAGCGGGCGGGGAGCTGTTTTTT
TRBV5-1,.,TRBJ2-1,many,CASSPGTNEQFF,TGCGCCAGCAGCCCAGGGACCAATGAGCAGTTCTTC
TRBV29-1,.,TRBJ1-1,few,CSVEGLTGVSEAFF,TGCAGCGTTGAAGGCCTAACCGGGGTCAGTGAAGCTTTCTTT
TRBV29-1,.,TRBJ2-1,many,CSVEVSGGAVQFF,TGCAGCGTTGAAGTTTCCGGTGGGGCAGTGCAGTTCTTC
TRBV4-2,TRBD2,TRBJ2-5,few,CASRLLAHQETQYF,TGTGCCAGCAGGCTACTAGCGCACCAAGAGACCCAGTACTTC
TRBV12-3/TRBV12-4,.,TRBJ2-7,.,CAGCRTNYEQYF,TGTGCCGGCTGCCGGACTAACTACGAGCAGTACTTC
TRBV6-5,.,TRBJ1-1,few,CASSYHRSGPSMNTEAFF,TGTGCCAGCAGTTACCATCGGTCGGGACCCTCAATGAACACTGAAGCTTTCTTT
TRBV4-3,.,TRBJ2-3,many,CASSQALTDTQYF,TGCGCCAGCAGCCAAGCACTTACAGATACGCAGTATTTT
TRBV5-1,TRBD1,TRBJ2-1,.,CASSSGQLGNEQFF,TGCGCCAGCAGCTCGGGACAGCTCGGCAATGAGCAGTTCTTC
TRBV27,TRBD1,TRBJ1-2,few,CASSLSNTGGGYGYTF,TGTGCCAGCAGTTTATCCAACACAGGGGGTGGCTATGGCTACACCTTC
TRBV11-2,.,TRBJ2-3,few,CASSPLGGTDTQYF,TGTGCCAGCAGCCCCCTAGGTGGCACAGATACGCAGTATTTT
TRBV12-3/TRBV12-4,.,TRBJ1-4,.,CASSSIEGREKLFF,TGTGCCAGCAGTTCGATCGAGGGGCGGGAAAAACTGTTTTTT
TRBV24-1,.,TRBJ1-2,few,CATSSGESYGYTF,TGTGCCACCAGTTCAGGGGAATCCTATGGCTACACCTTC
TRBV11-2,TRBD1,TRBJ1-2,.,CASRQGDSLYGVYGYTF,TGTGCCAGCAGGCAAGGGGACAGTTTATATGGGGTCTATGGCTACACCTTC
TRBV5-1,.,TRBJ2-7,.,CASSLSGSDEQYF,TGCGCCAGCAGCTTATCGGGGTCCGACGAGCAGTACTTC
TRBV20-1,.,TRBJ2-3,few,CSARDLAGPDTQYF,TGCAGTGCTAGAGATCTCGCGGGCCCGGATACGCAGTATTTT
TRBV20-1,TRBD2,TRBJ2-5,.,CSARVGGRRETQYF,TGCAGTGCTAGAGTGGGCGGGAGAAGGGAGACCCAGTACTTC
TRBV7-8,TRBD2,TRBJ2-1,few,CASSNGTSGSGDEQFF,TGTGCCAGCAGCAACGGGACTAGCGGGAGTGGCGATGAGCAGTTCTTC
TRBV24-1,.,TRBJ2-7,few,CATSDVGLYGYEQYF,TGTGCCACCAGTGATGTGGGACTGTACGGGTACGAGCAGTACTTC
TRBV5-1,TRBD2,TRBJ2-1,.,CASSLGTSGRTGVGQFF,TGCGCCAGCAGCTTGGGGACTAGCGGGAGGACTGGCGTAGGGCAGTTCTTC
TRBV6-5,TRBD2,TRBJ2-3,.,CASSYLAGGTDTQYF,TGTGCCAGCAGTTACCTAGCGGGAGGAACAGATACGCAGTATTTT
TRBV5-1,TRBD2,TRBJ2-2,few,CASSLLWTSGTGELFF,TGCGCCAGCAGCTTGTTATGGACTAGCGGGACCGGGGAGCTGTTTTTT
TRBV20-1,.,TRBJ1-2,few,CSAELVGWDGYTF,TGCAGTGCCGAACTGGTGGGGTGGGATGGCTACACCTTC
TRBV9,.,TRBJ1-1,.,CASSVGKGVGTEAFF,TGTGCTAGCAGCGTAGGCAAGGGTGTCGGCACTGAAGCTTTCTTT
TRBV27,TRBD2,TRBJ2-1,.,CASSLRGGGRIYEQFF,TGTGCCAGCAGTTTACGGGGTGGCGGGAGAATCTATGAGCAGTTCTTC
TRBV5-1,TRBD2,TRBJ2-3,.,CASSWEGRSTDTQYF,TGCGCCAGCAGCTGGGAGGGCCGCAGCACAGATACGCAGTATTTT
TRBV14,.,TRBJ2-1,few,CASSPRRGYNEQFF,TGTGCCAGCAGCCCCCGGCGCGGTTACAATGAGCAGTTCTTC
TRBV28,.,TRBJ2-7,few,CASSFTAGEQYF,TGTGCCAGCAGTTTCACAGCGGGCGAGCAGTACTTC
TRBV20-1,TRBD1,TRBJ2-7,few,CSARRDSTYEQYF,TGCAGTGCCCGCCGGGACAGCACCTACGAGCAGTACTTC
TRBV14,.,TRBJ2-5,few,CASSQGLALGQETQYF,TGTGCCAGCAGCCAAGGTCTCGCGTTGGGGCAAGAGACCCAGTACTTC
TRBV4-3,TRBD2,TRBJ2-3,few,CASSQASGRISDTQYF,TGCGCCAGCAGCCAGGCTAGCGGGAGGATTTCAGATACGCAGTATTTT
TRBV12-3/TRBV12-4,.,TRBJ1-1,.,CASSKAGATEAFF,TGTGCCAGCAGTAAGGCGGGGGCCACTGAAGCTTTCTTT
TRBV29-1,.,TRBJ2-1,many,CSVEWRVSHNEQFF,TGCAGCGTTGAATGGCGGGTATCCCACAATGAGCAGTTCTTC
TRBV20-1,TRBD1,TRBJ2-7,many,CSARAPGQTPYEQYF,TGCAGTGCTAGAGCCCCGGGACAGACACCTTACGAGCAGTACTTC
TRBV20-1,.,TRBJ2-5,.,CSARPPNEETQYF,TGCAGTGCCCGCCCCCCCAACGAAGAGACCCAGTACTTC
TRBV18,.,TRBJ2-1,once,CASSPPHRGGVDNEQFF,TGTGCCAGCTCACCACCCCACAGGGGAGGAGTTGACAATGAGCAGTTCTTC
TRBV2,TRBD2,TRBJ2-5,.,CAISEPLAGGPRETQYF,TGTGCCATCAGTGAGCCCTTAGCGGGAGGGCCTAGAGAGACCCAGTACTTC
TRBV6-2/TRBV6-3,.,TRBJ1-1,.,CASSPRTMNTEAFF,TGTGCCAGCAGCCCCCGGACAATGAACACTGAAGCTTTCTTT
TRBV5-1,.,TRBJ2-7,many,CASSFFGKSEQYF,TGCGCCAGCAGCTTCTTTGGGAAATCCGAGCAGTACTTC